Presented here are 20 T cell receptor beta chains from one specimen sequenced in a study of T cell changes during pregnancy in multiple sclerosis (dated by TCRdb to about 2019). The library was obtained by the immunoSEQ multiplex PCR assay. This is the immuneACCESS table as TCRdb keeps it, with only in-frame sequences that have V and J called. A part of the clones is gone; compared with another copy, unresolved V genes explain less than half, and the rest is unexplained. The sample table shows around 100,000 clones, and 91% are seen once. 3.5% of the sample is taken by the ten largest. Sequences were derived from peripheral blood, sampled after pregnancy. These receptors were collected from a female donor with multiple sclerosis, enrolled in a pregnancy study.

This chain connects TRBV27 to TRBJ2-7; D possibly corresponds to TRBD1 (6 bases). Germline-derived CDR1 and CDR2 are MNHEY and SMNVEV (reference sequence). The CDR3 runs 12 residues. V was pared by 4 bases and J by 12 bases, with 16 bases between. CDR3 residues: CASSSQGRLTYF. The DNA for the CDR3 is TGTGCCAGCAGTTCACAGGGTCGGCTAACGTACTTC.

The chain couples TRBV7-6 to TRBJ1-1, with D possibly being TRBD1 (5 bases). The V and J ends lost 4 bases and 0 bases respectively, with 12 bases between them. CDR3 length: 15 amino acids. CDR1 is SGHVS and CDR2 is FNYEAQ in the germline V gene. CDR3 sequence reads: CASSSGGKMNTEAFF. The CDR3 nucleotides are TGTGCCAGCAGCTCGGGGGGGAAGATGAACACTGAAGCTTTCTTT.

The V gene is TRBV6-5, the J gene TRBJ2-3; D may be TRBD2 (6 bases). Deletions cut 4 bases from V and 8 bases from J, with 13 bases between. The CDR3 runs 13 residues. Germline V gene lookup returns CDR1 MNHEY and CDR2 SVGAGI. The CDR3 DNA reads as TGTGCCAGCAGTTCCTTTGGGGGGAGTACGCAGTATTTT. Translation: CASSSFGGSTQYF.

The chain employs TRBV23-1 and TRBJ1-1; no reliable D call. TRBV23-1 counts as an open reading frame of uncertain function. The CDR3 sequence is 16 residues long. Deletions cut 6 bases from V and 2 bases from J, with 19 bases between. CDR3 sequence reads: CASSPPGGVANTEAFF. In nucleotides, the CDR3 is TGCGCCAGCAGCCCCCCAGGCGGGGTAGCTAACACTGAAGCTTTCTTT.

The chain carries TRBV6-1 and TRBJ1-4; a weak D match, TRBD1 (6 bases). CDR1 is MNHNS, CDR2 SASEGT, per germline. The CDR3 is made up of 13 amino acids. Deletions cut 6 bases from V and 4 bases from J, with 9 bases between. CDR3 protein: CASRDRNNEKLFF. CDR3 bases: TGTGCCAGCAGAGACAGGAATAATGAAAAACTGTTTTTT.

The V and J genes are TRBV6-5 and TRBJ1-2, with D uncertain. The CDR3 length is 16 residues. Germline CDR1 is MNHEY and CDR2 is SVGAGI. Trimming removed 0 bases at V and 0 bases at J, with 11 bases between. This CDR3 reads CASSYSRQLTNYGYTF. CDR3 bases: TGTGCCAGCAGTTACTCGAGGCAGCTAACTAACTATGGCTACACCTTC.

A single count supports this clone. This rearrangement joins TRBV7-6 to TRBJ2-5; 13 bases fit TRBD2. CDR1 and CDR2 from the germline V gene are SGHVS and FNYEAQ. There are 17 residues in the CDR3. V lost 3 bases to trimming and J lost 1 base; unmatched junction nucleotides: 5. The CDR3 DNA is TGTGCCAGCAGCTTGGGGACTAGCGGGGTCACCCAAGAGACCCAGTACTTC. Its translation is CASSLGTSGVTQETQYF.

The gene calls are TRBV25-1 and TRBJ2-1; TRBD2 matches at 11 bases. The CDR3 covers 15 residues. In germline, CDR1 is MGHDK, CDR2 SYGVNS. The ends lost 3 bases at V and 9 bases at J; junction bases unmatched: 7. CDR3 sequence: CASSDVAGGPFEQFF. As DNA, the CDR3 is TGTGCCAGCAGTGATGTAGCGGGGGGGCCTTTTGAGCAGTTCTTC.

The CDR3 sequence: CASSLALTGGSYEQYF. CDR3 coding DNA: TGCGCCAGCAGCTTGGCCCTGACAGGGGGGTCCTACGAGCAGTACTTC. This chain joins TRBV5-1 and TRBJ2-7, with TRBD1 matching 9 bases. The trim removed 0 bases at V and 1 base at J, leaving 5 bases unmatched. This CDR3 comprises 16 residues. The germline CDR1 and CDR2 sequences are SGHRS and YFSETQ.

The chain employs TRBV5-1 and TRBJ1-3, with TRBD1 identical over 9 bases. The CDR3 is made up of 15 amino acids. CDR1 and CDR2 from the germline V gene are SGHRS and YFSETQ. V trimming: 7 bases; J trimming: 5 bases; junction bases outside the gene matches: 10. The CDR3 DNA sequence: TGCGCCAGCGCCTCCGGGACAGGGAAGAGAAACACCATATATTTT. This translates into CASASGTGKRNTIYF.

The genes are TRBV13 and TRBJ1-2, with 8 bases that match TRBD1. The germline V gene has CDR1 PRHDT and CDR2 FYEKMQ (reference sequence). V shed 4 bases and J 3 bases; nucleotides not matched to a gene: 4. The CDR3 extends over 14 amino acids. The CDR3: CASSSLTGDYGYTF. CDR3 DNA sequence: TGTGCCAGCAGCTCCTTGACAGGGGACTATGGCTACACCTTC.

The V gene is TRBV9, the J gene TRBJ2-1; D is possibly TRBD2 (5 bases). Germline V gene sequence: CDR1 SGDLS, CDR2 YYNGEE. V gave up 0 bases and J gave up 5 bases, with 9 bases separating them. The length of the CDR3 is 14 residues. The CDR3 protein is CASSVAGSDNEQFF. The CDR3 DNA follows: TGTGCCAGCAGCGTAGCGGGGTCCGACAATGAGCAGTTCTTC.

CDR3 DNA: TGTGCCAGCTCACCCCCGAGCGGGGGCCACCATACGCAGTATTTT. Translating it yields CASSPPSGGHHTQYF. V usage is TRBV18 and J usage is TRBJ2-3; TRBD2 aligns across 8 bases. This CDR3 contains 15 residues. Trimming took 3 bases from V and 7 from J; bases not matched to a gene: 9. Germline CDR1 KGHSH, CDR2 LQKENI. The whole variable domain, filled in from reference TRBV18 and TRBJ2-3, reads NAGVMQNPRHLVRRRGQEARLRCSPMKGHSHVYWYRQLPEEGLKFMVYLQKENIIDESGMPKERFSAEFPKEGPSILRIQQVVRGDSAAYFCASSPPSGGHHTQYFGPGTRLTVL.

The chain uses TRBV19 and TRBJ2-7; TRBD1 matches 8 bases. The CDR3 has 15 amino acids. Germline CDR1 and CDR2: LNHDA and SQIVND (reference sequence). J gave up 1 base and V 5 bases, and 7 bases lay outside the gene matches. The CDR3 reads CASSQSRGLSYEQYF. DNA for the CDR3: TGTGCCAGTAGTCAATCCAGGGGGCTTTCCTACGAGCAGTACTTC.

This chain joins TRBV10-3 and TRBJ2-1, with 15 bases matching TRBD2. CDR3 length: 17 residues. V lost 7 bases to trimming and J lost 5 bases; unmatched junction nucleotides: 9. Per the germline V gene, CDR1 is ENHRY and CDR2 is SYGVKD. The CDR3 bases are TGTGCCATCACCCAAGGACTAGCGGGGGGGAATAACAATGAGCAGTTCTTC. Translation: CAITQGLAGGNNNEQFF.

The V call is TRBV7-9, the J call TRBJ1-5; a possible D gene is TRBD1 (6 bases). Germline V gives CDR1 SEHNR, CDR2 FQNEAQ (reference sequence). V gave up 6 bases and J gave up 7 bases, with 22 bases separating them. This CDR3 comprises 16 residues. CDR3 loop: CASSLEQGVLGQPQHF. In nucleotides, the CDR3 is TGTGCCAGCAGTTTGGAACAGGGCGTCTTAGGGCAGCCCCAGCATTTT.

CDR3 nucleotide sequence: TGTGCCTGGAGTGGAAAGACAGGGCGGTGGACCGGGGAGCTGTTTTTT. It is translated as CAWSGKTGRWTGELFF. The V and J genes are TRBV30 and TRBJ2-2; the match to TRBD1 covers 7 bases. Germline V lookup: CDR1 GTSNPN, CDR2 SVGIG (reference sequence). V shed 1 base, J shed 5 bases, and the junction held 10 bases outside the gene matches. This CDR3 comprises 16 residues.

The chain has TRBV12-2 and TRBJ2-3; TRBD2 is the table's D call, not checked against the DNA. TRBV12-2 is annotated as a pseudogene. The CDR3 loop spans 17 amino acids. CDR3: CASRFRLAGGSTDTQYF. Written as DNA, the CDR3 is TGTGCAAGTCGCTTTCGACTAGCGGGGGGGAGCACAGATACGCAGTATTTT.

The V gene is TRBV2, the J gene TRBJ2-5; 10 bases align to TRBD2. This CDR3 has 15 amino acids. The germline CDR1 and CDR2 sequences are SNHLY and FYNNEI. V was pared by 5 bases and J by 7 bases, with 10 bases of the junction left unmatched. The CDR3 DNA reads as TGTGCCAGCAGTACGGGGACTAGCGAGGAAGGGACCCAGTACTTC. Translation: CASSTGTSEEGTQYF.

J is TRBJ1-4 and V is TRBV12-5; D call uncertain. V was clipped by 8 bases and J by 6 bases, with 19 bases between them. The CDR3 has 15 amino acids. Germline V gives CDR1 LGHNT, CDR2 FRNRAP. CDR3 residues: CASTPQGGEYEKLFF. The CDR3 DNA is TGTGCTAGTACTCCCCAAGGAGGAGAATATGAAAAACTGTTTTTT.